A selection of T cell receptor beta chains follows, all from one sample in a study of T-cell reconstitution after alpha-beta-depleted transplantation in children. TCRdb reprocessed the PCR reads via MiXCR and lists one record per CDR3 protein. This table has about 500,000 distinct CDR3 sequences, over 25% appearing once. Specimen: PBMCs from the stem cell graft donor, collected from the stem cell graft. The source of these receptors is a human donor who donated a stem cell graft to a child with aplastic anemia. Each CDR3 is given with its conserved first and last residue. Fields, in order: J gene, V gene, clone size, D gene, CDR3 protein, CDR3 DNA. A D gene is named only where the DNA matches it firmly. The size of a clone is reported for some rows only, either as once, few or many, or as a class for expanded clones.

>TRBJ2-5|TRBV7-2|few|NA
CASSFDLAGGETQYF
TGTGCCAGCAGCTTTGATCTAGCCGGTGGAGAGACCCAGTACTTC
>TRBJ2-7|TRBV7-9|NA|NA
CASSETGLSYEQYF
TGTGCCAGCAGCGAGACGGGACTCTCCTACGAGCAGTACTTC
>TRBJ2-7|TRBV4-3|NA|NA
CASSQSRNSYEQYF
TGCGCCAGCAGCCAAAGCAGGAACTCCTACGAGCAGTACTTC
>TRBJ2-3|TRBV7-9|NA|TRBD2
CASSLTWKRELDTQYF
TGTGCCAGCAGCTTAACTTGGAAGCGGGAGCTGGATACGCAGTATTTT
>TRBJ2-1|TRBV7-2|NA|NA
CATKPDGANNEQFF
TGTGCCACTAAACCCGACGGGGCGAACAATGAGCAGTTCTTC
>TRBJ1-4|TRBV4-3|NA|TRBD1
CASSQDGAGGSEKLFF
TGCGCCAGCAGCCAAGATGGGGCAGGGGGGAGCGAAAAACTGTTTTTT
>TRBJ1-2|TRBV7-9|NA|NA
CASSPPGGRKEDGYTF
TGTGCCAGCAGCCCCCCGGGAGGGAGAAAGGAAGATGGCTACACCTTC
>TRBJ1-3|TRBV18|NA|NA
CASSPQLPSGNTIYF
TGTGCCAGCTCACCACAGCTGCCCTCTGGAAACACCATATATTTT
>TRBJ2-1|TRBV29-1|NA|TRBD2
CSVRTSGRASNEQFF
TGCAGCGTGCGGACTAGCGGGAGGGCCTCGAATGAGCAGTTCTTC
>TRBJ2-7|TRBV5-1|NA|NA
CASSFGGSTYEQYF
TGCGCCAGCAGCTTTGGTGGGAGCACCTACGAGCAGTACTTC
>TRBJ1-5|TRBV20-1|NA|NA
CSAGRGYNQPQHF
TGCAGTGCTGGGAGGGGTTACAATCAGCCCCAGCATTTT
>TRBJ2-4|TRBV6-5|NA|NA
CASSYDRGRAKNIQYF
TGTGCCAGCAGTTACGATAGGGGCAGAGCCAAAAACATTCAGTACTTC
>TRBJ2-7|TRBV7-2|NA|NA
CASSLAPGPYENSYEQYF
TGTGCCAGCAGCTTAGCGCCGGGACCCTACGAGAACTCCTACGAGCAGTACTTC
>TRBJ2-3|TRBV6-2/TRBV6-3|NA|NA
CASRNAGGPRTDTQYF
TGTGCCAGCAGAAACGCCGGGGGGCCACGGACAGATACGCAGTATTTT
>TRBJ1-2|TRBV18|NA|NA
CASSPPMMQSSGYTF
TGTGCCAGCTCACCACCAATGATGCAATCGTCTGGCTACACCTTC
>TRBJ2-7|TRBV5-5|NA|TRBD1
CASSTTATGAEQYF
TGTGCCAGCAGCACGACGGCTACAGGGGCCGAGCAGTACTTC
>TRBJ2-1|TRBV19|NA|NA
CASSMVLGGSGSYNEQFF
TGTGCCAGTAGTATGGTTCTGGGGGGATCAGGCTCCTACAATGAGCAGTTCTTC
>TRBJ2-7|TRBV30|NA|NA
CAWSVQSAYEQYF
TGTGCCTGGAGTGTACAGAGCGCCTACGAGCAGTACTTC
>TRBJ1-5|TRBV15|NA|NA
CATSRARRGNQPQHF
TGTGCCACCAGCAGAGCCCGAAGGGGCAATCAGCCCCAGCATTTT
>TRBJ2-7|TRBV28|NA|TRBD1
CASRAGGAGYEQYF
TGTGCCAGCAGGGCAGGGGGCGCCGGGTACGAGCAGTACTTC
>TRBJ1-1|TRBV7-2|few|TRBD1
CASVPGTGKSNTEAFF
TGTGCCAGCGTCCCCGGGACAGGAAAATCGAACACTGAAGCTTTCTTT
>TRBJ2-1|TRBV18|NA|NA
CASSPWGVQGNEQFF
TGTGCCAGCTCACCATGGGGGGTGCAGGGCAATGAGCAGTTCTTC
>TRBJ1-2|TRBV7-8|NA|NA
CASSSLTGYYGYTF
TGTGCCAGCAGCTCGCTCACAGGCTACTATGGCTACACCTTC
>TRBJ2-1|TRBV5-4|NA|TRBD2
CASSLLRGVWREGHDEQFF
TGTGCCAGCAGCTTGTTACGGGGCGTGTGGCGGGAGGGCCATGATGAGCAGTTCTTC
>TRBJ1-3|TRBV7-2|NA|TRBD1
CASSLDGTGGNTIYF
TGTGCCAGCAGCTTAGACGGGACAGGAGGAAACACCATATATTTT
>TRBJ2-1|TRBV12-3/TRBV12-4|few|TRBD2
CASSETAGGGYNEQFF
TGTGCCAGCAGTGAGACAGCGGGAGGGGGGTACAATGAGCAGTTCTTC
>TRBJ2-7|TRBV30|few|TRBD2
CAWSAGLAGAGEQYF
TGTGCCTGGAGTGCGGGACTAGCGGGAGCAGGAGAGCAGTACTTC
>TRBJ2-3|TRBV12-3/TRBV12-4|NA|NA
CASSPGSSVDTQYF
TGTGCCAGCAGTCCAGGGAGCTCGGTAGATACGCAGTATTTT
>TRBJ1-4|TRBV7-6|few|NA
CASSSDAKLFF
TGTGCCAGCAGCTCCGACGCAAAACTGTTTTTT
>TRBJ1-1|TRBV30|few|TRBD1
CAWSTGQGDEAFF
TGTGCCTGGAGCACCGGACAGGGAGATGAAGCTTTCTTT
>TRBJ2-2|TRBV5-1|few|NA
CASRRTLSGELFF
TGCGCCAGCAGAAGAACCTTGTCCGGGGAGCTGTTTTTT
>TRBJ1-4|TRBV29-1|NA|NA
CSGVVGGSTNEKLFF
TGCAGCGGGGTTGTCGGGGGCTCAACTAATGAAAAACTGTTTTTT
>TRBJ2-3|TRBV29-1|NA|NA
CSARDQGPDTQYF
TGCAGCGCTAGAGATCAGGGGCCAGATACGCAGTATTTT
>TRBJ2-1|TRBV24-1|NA|TRBD2
CATSEPGTSGYNEQFF
TGTGCCACCAGTGAGCCCGGGACTAGCGGATACAATGAGCAGTTCTTC
>TRBJ2-1|TRBV5-1|few|NA
CASSLLQAYNEQFF
TGCGCCAGCAGCTTGCTCCAGGCCTACAATGAGCAGTTCTTC
>TRBJ2-1|TRBV11-2|few|TRBD2
CASSRRTSPNNEQFF
TGTGCCAGCAGCAGACGGACTAGCCCGAACAATGAGCAGTTCTTC
>TRBJ2-5|TRBV5-1|NA|TRBD2
CASSTGTSGETQYF
TGCGCCAGCAGCACCGGGACTAGCGGGGAGACCCAGTACTTC
>TRBJ1-5|TRBV12-3/TRBV12-4|NA|NA
CASSFGGIQPQHF
TGTGCCAGCAGTTTTGGGGGGATTCAGCCCCAGCATTTT
>TRBJ2-1|TRBV20-1|few|TRBD2
CSARDSAGVYNEQFF
TGCAGTGCTAGAGATTCGGCGGGGGTCTACAATGAGCAGTTCTTC
>TRBJ2-1|TRBV6-1|few|TRBD1
CASREPGQAYNEQFF
TGTGCCAGCAGGGAACCGGGACAGGCCTACAATGAGCAGTTCTTC
>TRBJ2-4|TRBV14|few|NA
CASSQAQTLAKNIQYF
TGTGCCAGCAGCCAAGCACAGACACTAGCCAAAAACATTCAGTACTTC
>TRBJ1-5|TRBV27|few|NA
CASSLDRPYGQPQHF
TGTGCCAGCAGTTTAGATCGGCCTTACGGTCAGCCCCAGCATTTT
>TRBJ2-4|TRBV20-1|NA|TRBD1
CSARGDRGNIQYF
TGCAGTGCTAGAGGGGACAGGGGAAACATTCAGTACTTC
>TRBJ2-5|TRBV11-2|NA|NA
CASSPSWSGRLQETQYF
TGTGCCAGCAGTCCAAGTTGGTCGGGACGGCTCCAAGAGACCCAGTACTTC
>TRBJ2-5|TRBV29-1|NA|NA
CSVVQPYQETQYF
TGCAGCGTTGTACAACCGTACCAAGAGACCCAGTACTTC
>TRBJ2-3|TRBV7-8|NA|TRBD1
CASSGDHGRTGGTDTQYF
TGTGCCAGCAGCGGTGACCACGGGAGGACAGGGGGCACAGATACGCAGTATTTT
>TRBJ1-5|TRBV29-1|few|NA
CSAAQGSSNQPQHF
TGCAGCGCCGCCCAGGGATCGAGCAATCAGCCCCAGCATTTT
>TRBJ1-1|TRBV20-1|few|NA
CSARDVTGGTTEAFF
TGCAGTGCTAGAGACGTGACAGGTGGGACGACTGAAGCTTTCTTT
>TRBJ2-1|TRBV20-1|few|NA
CSAPDGGTLYNEQFF
TGCAGTGCTCCGGATGGGGGGACTTTATACAATGAGCAGTTCTTC
>TRBJ1-6|TRBV7-2|many|NA
CASSLWTGSPLHF
TGTGCCAGCAGCCTATGGACGGGATCACCCCTCCACTTT
>TRBJ2-1|TRBV29-1|few|NA
CSVARAVGGWDEQFF
TGCAGCGTCGCCCGGGCGGTCGGAGGGTGGGATGAGCAGTTCTTC
>TRBJ1-1|TRBV19|NA|TRBD1
CASIPTGALVGTEAFF
TGTGCCAGTATTCCGACAGGGGCCCTTGTGGGGACTGAAGCTTTCTTT
>TRBJ2-3|TRBV20-1|few|TRBD2
CSARDGTRGSDTQYF
TGCAGTGCTAGAGATGGGACTAGAGGATCAGATACGCAGTATTTT
>TRBJ1-5|TRBV6-1|NA|NA
CASSEGLGQPQHF
TGTGCCAGCAGTGAAGGGCTAGGTCAGCCCCAGCATTTT
>TRBJ2-3|TRBV6-2/TRBV6-3|NA|NA
CASSRDLDTDTQYF
TGTGCCAGCAGCCGGGACTTAGACACAGATACGCAGTATTTT
>TRBJ2-3|TRBV2|few|NA
CASKDRSTDTQYF
TGTGCCAGCAAGGACAGAAGCACAGATACGCAGTATTTT
>TRBJ2-3|TRBV4-3|NA|NA
CASSPRRGMGDTQYF
TGCGCCAGCAGCCCGCGGAGAGGGATGGGAGATACGCAGTATTTT
>TRBJ1-5|TRBV20-1|NA|NA
CSARETARGQPQHF
TGCAGTGCTAGAGAGACAGCCCGGGGGCAGCCCCAGCATTTT
>TRBJ1-3|TRBV11-2|NA|NA
CASSLEKGLGGNTIYF
TGTGCCAGCAGCTTAGAAAAGGGCTTAGGTGGAAACACCATATATTTT
>TRBJ1-5|TRBV4-2|NA|TRBD1
CASSQEQGASNQPQHF
TGTGCCAGCAGCCAAGAACAGGGGGCGAGTAATCAGCCCCAGCATTTT